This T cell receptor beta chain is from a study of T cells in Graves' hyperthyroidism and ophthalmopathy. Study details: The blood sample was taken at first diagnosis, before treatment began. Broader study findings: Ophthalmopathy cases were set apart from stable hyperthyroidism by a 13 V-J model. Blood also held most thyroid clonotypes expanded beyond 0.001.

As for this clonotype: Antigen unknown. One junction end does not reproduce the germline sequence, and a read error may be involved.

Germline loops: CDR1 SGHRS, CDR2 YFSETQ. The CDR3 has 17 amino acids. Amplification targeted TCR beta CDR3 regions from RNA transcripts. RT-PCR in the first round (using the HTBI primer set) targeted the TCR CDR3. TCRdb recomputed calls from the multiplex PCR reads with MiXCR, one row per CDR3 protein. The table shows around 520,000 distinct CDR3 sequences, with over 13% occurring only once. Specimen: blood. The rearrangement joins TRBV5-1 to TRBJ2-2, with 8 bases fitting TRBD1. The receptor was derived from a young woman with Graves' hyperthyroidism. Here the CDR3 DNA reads TGCGTCAGCAGCTTTGGTTTGGGGACAGGCAACACCGGGGAGCTGTTTTTT. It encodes CVSSFGLGTGNTGELFF. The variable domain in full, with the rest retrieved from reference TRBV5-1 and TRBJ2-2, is KAGVTQTPRYLIKTRGQQVTLSCSPISGHRSVSWYQQTPGQGLQFLFEYFSETQRNKGNFPGRFSGRQFSNSRSEMNVSTLELGDSALYLCVSSFGLGTGNTGELFFGEGSRLTVL.